What follows are 20 T cell receptor beta chains derived from one specimen sequenced in a study of T cell responses to AZD1222 COVID-19 vaccine. The method was immunoSEQ multiplex PCR; TCRdb's version includes in-frame clones alone and lacks a portion of them. The data hold approximately 130,000 clones, with roughly 93% observed a single time. The input for sequencing was peripheral blood, taken on day 0 of AZD1222 vaccination. All receptors derive from an adult in good health.

The genes are TRBV5-1 and TRBJ1-5, with a tentative D call TRBD1 (6 bases). The CDR3 contains 17 residues. Looked up from germline, CDR1 is SGHRS and CDR2 is YFSETQ. Trimming shortened V by 2 bases and J by 0 bases, and 15 bases separated the two germline ends. CDR3 residues: CASSLQGGPYSNQPQHF. Written as DNA, the CDR3 is TGCGCCAGCAGCTTACAGGGTGGGCCGTATAGCAATCAGCCCCAGCATTTT.

This clone has just one count. The chain is built from TRBV7-9 and TRBJ2-7, with unresolved D. The CDR3 is made up of 16 amino acids. Germline values: CDR1 SEHNR, CDR2 FQNEAQ (reference sequence). Trimming removed 1 base at V and 6 bases at J, with 19 bases between. CDR3 nucleotides: TGTGCCAGCAGCTTAGGGGTGGACGGCCGTTCGGCCGAGCAGTACTTC. This gives the protein CASSLGVDGRSAEQYF.

J is TRBJ2-7 and V is TRBV19; D may be TRBD2 (7 bases). V was cut by 10 bases and J by 2 bases, with 15 bases left in between. This CDR3 contains 13 residues. Germline-derived CDR1 and CDR2 are LNHDA and SQIVND (reference sequence). The DNA for the CDR3 is TGTGCCATGAGGGGGGGTAACCCCTACGAGCAGTACTTC. It yields the protein CAMRGGNPYEQYF. Filled out from reference TRBV19 and TRBJ2-7, the complete variable domain reads DGGITQSPKYLFRKEGQNVTLSCEQNLNHDAMYWYRQDPGQGLRLIYYSQIVNDFQKGDIAEGYSVSREKKESFPLTVTSAQKNPTAFYLCAMRGGNPYEQYFGPGTRLTVT.

The rearrangement joins TRBV18 to TRBJ2-1; 8 nucleotides align to TRBD2. The V segment lost 0 bases and the J segment 5 bases; nucleotides outside the gene matches: 6. Germline CDR1 KGHSH, CDR2 LQKENI. The CDR3 consists of 16 residues. The CDR3 spells CASSPPERGPNNEQFF. In DNA, the CDR3 is TGTGCCAGCTCACCACCAGAGCGGGGGCCTAACAATGAGCAGTTCTTC.

V is TRBV19 and J is TRBJ1-5; D is unclear. This CDR3 contains 13 residues. Looked up from germline, CDR1 is LNHDA and CDR2 is SQIVND (reference sequence). The germline V and J ends were trimmed by 1 base and 4 bases, with 5 bases remaining between them. CDR3 nucleotide sequence: TGTGCCAGTAGTATAGTAGGGAATCAGCCCCAGCATTTT. This translates into CASSIVGNQPQHF.

The rearrangement joins TRBV29-1 to TRBJ1-1; D perhaps matches TRBD1 (6 bases). The germline V gene has CDR1 SQVTM and CDR2 ANQGSEA. V was cut by 6 bases and J by 4 bases, with 15 bases left in between. The CDR3 spans 13 residues. CDR3 bases: TGCAGCGTCGTAGAGGGGGGGAGCACTGAAGCTTTCTTT. It specifies CSVVEGGSTEAFF. Drawing the rest from reference TRBV29-1 and TRBJ1-1, the complete variable domain is SAVISQKPSRDICQRGTSLTIQCQVDSQVTMMFWYRQQPGQSLTLIATANQGSEATYESGFVIDKFPISRPNLTFSTLTVSNMSPEDSSIYLCSVVEGGSTEAFFGQGTRLTVV.

The chain couples TRBV5-1 to TRBJ1-4; no definite D call. Trimming stripped 0 bases from V and 3 bases from J, with 6 bases between. CDR1 SGHRS and CDR2 YFSETQ come from the germline V gene. CDR3 length: 14 residues. The CDR3 sequence: CASSLVPANEKLFF. The CDR3 DNA follows: TGCGCCAGCAGCTTGGTTCCGGCTAATGAAAAACTGTTTTTT. The complete variable domain, with remaining parts taken from reference TRBV5-1 and TRBJ1-4, reads KAGVTQTPRYLIKTRGQQVTLSCSPISGHRSVSWYQQTPGQGLQFLFEYFSETQRNKGNFPGRFSGRQFSNSRSEMNVSTLELGDSALYLCASSLVPANEKLFFGSGTQLSVL.

This clone was seen a single time. This chain joins TRBV20-1 and TRBJ2-1; 7 bases agree with TRBD2. The trim removed 3 bases at V and 5 bases at J, leaving 7 bases unmatched. The CDR3 covers 14 residues. Germline V gene data show CDR1 as DFQATT and CDR2 as SNEGSKA (reference sequence). This CDR3 reads CSASDGSGDNEQFF. The CDR3 DNA reads TGCAGTGCTAGTGACGGGAGCGGGGACAATGAGCAGTTCTTC.

This clone turned up a few times. This chain joins TRBV27 and TRBJ1-1; D perhaps matches TRBD1 (5 bases). The CDR3 covers 13 residues. Germline CDR1 is MNHEY and CDR2 is SMNVEV (reference sequence). V shed 2 bases and J shed 4 bases, with 8 bases lying between them. CDR3 in DNA: TGTGCCAGCAGTTTAAAGGGGAGCACTGAAGCTTTCTTT. Its translation is CASSLKGSTEAFF.

This clone has only one observation. This chain uses TRBV18 with TRBJ2-5; D remains ambiguous. Germline lookup yields CDR1 KGHSH and CDR2 LQKENI. This CDR3 comprises 15 residues. Trimming took 3 bases from V and 3 from J, leaving 14 bases between them. CDR3 DNA sequence: TGTGCCAGCTCACCCCCGAAGAGTGTCAAAGAGACCCAGTACTTC. As protein: CASSPPKSVKETQYF.

The rearrangement joins TRBV7-3 to TRBJ2-5, with unresolved D. The CDR3 is made up of 13 amino acids. The V end was cut by 5 bases, the J end by 4 bases, with 11 bases between. CDR1 SGHTA and CDR2 FQGTGA come from the germline V gene. CDR3 region: CASSLGTRETQYF. The CDR3 DNA follows: TGTGCCAGCAGCCTAGGTACAAGAGAGACCCAGTACTTC. Full variable domain (missing parts from reference TRBV7-3 and TRBJ2-5): GAGVSQTPSNKVTEKGKYVELRCDPISGHTALYWYRQSLGQGPEFLIYFQGTGAADDSGLPNDRFFAVRPEGSVSTLKIQRTERGDSAVYLCASSLGTRETQYFGPGTRLLVL.

This clone was detected once. The chain recombines TRBV6-5 with TRBJ1-6, with 8 bases lining up with TRBD1. Germline assignment: CDR1 MNHEY and CDR2 SVGAGI. The CDR3 is 15 amino acids. V was clipped by 7 bases and J by 6 bases; unmatched bases: 8. CDR3 nucleotide sequence: TGTGCCAGCACCGGACAGGGAGGTCGTAATTCACCCCTCCACTTT. It specifies CASTGQGGRNSPLHF.

The chain couples TRBV3-1 (or the pseudogene TRBV3-2) to TRBJ2-5, with 8 bases lining up with TRBD2. J lost 7 bases, V lost 1 base, and 8 bases had no gene match. Germline CDR1 and CDR2: LGHDT and YNNKEL (reference sequence). The CDR3 loop spans 15 amino acids. The CDR3 protein is CASSQGASGLVTQYF. In nucleotides, the CDR3 is TGTGCCAGCAGCCAAGGGGCTAGCGGGTTGGTGACCCAGTACTTC.

This clone was observed once. The rearrangement uses TRBV5-4 and TRBJ1-2; possible D gene TRBD1, 5 bases. Germline lookup yields CDR1 SGHNT and CDR2 YYREEE (reference sequence). CDR3 length: 13 residues. V shed 2 bases and J shed 7 bases, with 12 bases lying between them. The CDR3 is CASSLRGTGGYTF. CDR3 nucleotide sequence: TGTGCCAGCAGCTTACGGGGGACGGGTGGCTACACCTTC.

This clone appeared a single time. The J gene is TRBJ1-1, the V gene TRBV23-1; D is ambiguous. TRBV23-1 is noted as an ORF with a role that remains uncertain. The CDR3 length is 16 residues. V was shortened by 4 bases and J by 0 bases, with 15 bases between the two germline ends. Written as DNA, the CDR3 is TGCGCCAGCAGTCCCCTCCTGCGGGGATTGAACACTGAAGCTTTCTTT. Its translation: CASSPLLRGLNTEAFF.

CDR3 region: CATTHDRGDAEAFF. The CDR3, as DNA: TGTGCCACCACCCACGACAGGGGAGACGCTGAAGCTTTCTTT. V gene TRBV15 combines with J gene TRBJ1-1, with 8 bases identical to TRBD1. CDR1 is LNHNV and CDR2 is YYDKDF in the germline V gene (reference sequence). Trimming removed 7 bases from V and 6 bases from J; junction bases left unmatched: 10. The CDR3 sequence is 14 residues long.

The chain combines TRBV6-5 with TRBJ1-2; TRBD1 matches 7 bases. This CDR3 spans 12 amino acids. Germline assignment: CDR1 MNHEY and CDR2 SVGAGI. V shed 2 bases and J 8 bases; nucleotides not matched to a gene: 2. In DNA form, the CDR3 reads TGTGCCAGCAGTTACCGAGGGGGCGGCTACACCTTC. Translated: CASSYRGGGYTF.

The chain employs TRBV7-2 and TRBJ1-5; D perhaps matches TRBD1 (5 bases). The CDR3 covers 15 residues. V lost 4 bases and J 2 bases, leaving 12 bases between the germline ends. Germline CDR1 is SGHTA and CDR2 is FQGNSA. CDR3: CASSSGQPGNQPQHF. The CDR3, as DNA: TGTGCCAGCAGCTCTGGACAACCCGGCAATCAGCCCCAGCATTTT.

V gene TRBV7-2 combines with J gene TRBJ1-1, with TRBD1 as a possible D gene (6 bases). The CDR3 spans 12 residues. The germline V gene encodes CDR1 SGHTA and CDR2 FQGNSA. The germline V and J ends were trimmed by 1 base and 11 bases, with 11 bases remaining between them. This CDR3 reads CASSLVGAPAFF. DNA of the CDR3: TGTGCCAGCAGCTTAGTGGGGGCCCCCGCTTTCTTT.

This clone was seen only once. The V call is TRBV6-5, the J call TRBJ1-3; D unresolved. Trimming removed 6 bases at V and 7 bases at J, with 13 bases between. Germline lookup yields CDR1 MNHEY and CDR2 SVGAGI. This CDR3 has 13 residues. For the CDR3, the DNA is TGTGCCAGCAGCCCGGAGAGAGGCAACACCATATATTTT. This codes for CASSPERGNTIYF.